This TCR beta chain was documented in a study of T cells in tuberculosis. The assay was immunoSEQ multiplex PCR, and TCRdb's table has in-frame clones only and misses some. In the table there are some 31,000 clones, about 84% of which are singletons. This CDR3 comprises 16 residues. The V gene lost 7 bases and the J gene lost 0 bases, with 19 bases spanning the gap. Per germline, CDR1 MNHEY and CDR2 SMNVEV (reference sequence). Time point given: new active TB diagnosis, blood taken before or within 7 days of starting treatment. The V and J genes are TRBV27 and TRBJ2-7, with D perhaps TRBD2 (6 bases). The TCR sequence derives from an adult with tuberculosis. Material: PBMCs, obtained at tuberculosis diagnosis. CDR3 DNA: TGTGCCAGCAAGCACTCGGAGGGGATAGTCTCCTACGAGCAGTACTTC. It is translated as CASKHSEGIVSYEQYF.